This paragraph reports one T cell receptor beta chain. Its antigen is not known. A deep-level run was used for the assay. Data came from immunoSEQ multiplex PCR; TCRdb stores just in-frame clones and leaves some out. The table records roughly 2.6 million clones, around 90% of them present only once. Trimming removed 7 bases from V and 3 bases from J, with 15 bases in between. Germline values: CDR1 MNHEY, CDR2 SVGAGI. This CDR3 contains 14 residues. The data derive from a study of shared clonotypes between healthy human individuals. The study, taken as a whole, reports: Sampling covered nothing but blood. Tissue TCR repertoires likely differ from those found in blood. Despite large depth, sorted-subset datasets appeared incompletely sequenced.

This clonotype was sampled from a young man in good health. Input material: naive CD4+ T cells sorted from blood. This sample's subset: CD45RA+ positively selected. The rearrangement links TRBV6-5 to TRBJ1-1; tentatively, D is TRBD1 (5 bases). This chain's CDR3 is CASISLTVHTEAFF. The CDR3 coding sequence is TGTGCCAGCATTTCCCTGACAGTGCACACTGAAGCTTTCTTT.